Below, 29 T cell receptor beta chains from the same sample are listed, as sequenced in a study of blood T cell repertoires in COVID-19. The data were produced by immunoSEQ multiplex PCR, yet TCRdb's version contains in-frame clones alone and is incomplete. Of 220,000 or so clones in the sample, approximately 84% were seen once. What was sequenced was peripheral blood. All receptors come from a woman older than 75 with acute or convalescent COVID-19.

The chain carries TRBV10-3 and TRBJ1-1; TRBD1 matches 10 bases. Germline V gene sequence: CDR1 ENHRY, CDR2 SYGVKD. This CDR3 comprises 13 residues. V lost 10 bases, J lost 5 bases, and 7 bases stayed unmatched. In DNA, the CDR3 is TGTGCCACTGCGGACAGGGGGAATACTGAAGCTTTCTTT. Residues: CATADRGNTEAFF.

The chain is built from TRBV5-1 and TRBJ2-3; 16 nucleotides align to TRBD2. This CDR3 region has 18 residues. Trimming at V came to 2 bases and at J to 4 bases, leaving 7 bases not matched to a gene. Germline V CDR1 and CDR2: SGHRS, YFSETQ. CDR3 in amino acids: CASSLPGLAGGPADTQYF. The CDR3 nucleotides read TGCGCCAGCAGCTTACCGGGACTAGCGGGAGGGCCGGCAGATACGCAGTATTTT.

This clone was observed once. The V call is TRBV7-9, the J call TRBJ2-7; D uncertain. Deletions cut 7 bases from V and 5 bases from J, with 15 bases between. The CDR3 consists of 13 residues. Looked up from germline, CDR1 is SEHNR and CDR2 is FQNEAQ (reference sequence). The CDR3 loop reads CASTWRESHEQYF. The CDR3 bases are TGTGCCAGCACCTGGAGAGAATCCCACGAGCAGTACTTC.

The CDR3 bases are TGTGCCAGCAGTGATGGGGACAGGGCTCCTAACTATGGCTACACCTTC. Protein product: CASSDGDRAPNYGYTF. The chain combines TRBV2 with TRBJ1-2, with 9 bases that match TRBD1. The CDR3 contains 16 residues. CDR1 is SNHLY and CDR2 is FYNNEI in the germline V gene. Trimming removed 3 bases from V and 0 bases from J; junction bases left unmatched: 5. The complete variable domain, with remaining parts taken from reference TRBV2 and TRBJ1-2, reads EPEVTQTPSHQVTQMGQEVILRCVPISNHLYFYWYRQILGQKVEFLVSFYNNEISEKSEIFDDQFSVERPDGSNFTLKIRSTKLEDSAMYFCASSDGDRAPNYGYTFGSGTRLTVV.

The chain recombines TRBV18 with TRBJ1-2; 10 bases map to TRBD1. The CDR3 extends over 19 amino acids. V lost 3 bases, J lost 7 bases, and 20 bases stayed unmatched. Germline values: CDR1 KGHSH, CDR2 LQKENI. The DNA for the CDR3 is TGTGCCAGCTCACCTCGGGACAGGGGAGGAAGTGCCCTCTCAGGTGGCTACACCTTC. Translating it yields CASSPRDRGGSALSGGYTF.

The V gene is TRBV6-2 or TRBV6-3, the J gene TRBJ2-7; 12 positions agree with TRBD2. The CDR3 runs 12 residues. V lost 5 bases, J lost 13 bases, and 6 bases stayed unmatched. Germline CDR1 reads MNHEY; CDR2 reads SVGEGT. For the CDR3, the DNA is TGTGCCAGCAGTCGACTAGCGGGAGCACCATACTTC. Its translation is CASSRLAGAPYF.

CDR3 sequence (DNA): TGCGCCAGCACCTCGACTGCGAACTATGGCTACACCTTC. Its translation is CASTSTANYGYTF. The chain carries TRBV23-1 and TRBJ1-2, with unresolved D. TRBV23-1 is an ORF, and what it does is uncertain. Trimming shortened V by 7 bases and J by 2 bases, and 11 bases separated the two germline ends. The CDR3 is 13 residues long.

This clone was seen a handful of times. The genes are TRBV6-6 and TRBJ2-3; 12 nucleotides align to TRBD2. The V and J ends lost 2 bases and 6 bases, in that order; junction bases with no gene match: 6. The CDR3 runs 16 residues. Germline-derived CDR1 and CDR2 are MNHNY and SVGAGI (reference sequence). CDR3 loop: CASSYGTSGGMDTQYF. CDR3 nucleotides: TGTGCCAGCAGTTACGGTACTAGCGGGGGGATGGATACGCAGTATTTT.

The J gene is TRBJ2-1, the V gene TRBV3-1 (or the pseudogene TRBV3-2); TRBD2 might be the D (6 bases). Between the trimmed V and J ends, which lost 2 bases and 4 bases, there was a span of 18 bases. CDR3 size: 17 residues. CDR1 is LGHDT, CDR2 YNNKEL, per germline (reference sequence). The CDR3 sequence: CASSQHSGSGRYNEQFF. For the CDR3, the DNA is TGTGCCAGCAGCCAACACAGCGGGTCAGGGCGATACAATGAGCAGTTCTTC.

The chain is built from TRBV11-2 and TRBJ1-5, with 9 bases that match TRBD1. CDR1 and CDR2 from the germline V gene are SGHAT and FQNNGV. The CDR3 covers 14 residues. V lost 5 bases to trimming and J lost 5 bases; unmatched junction nucleotides: 4. The CDR3 region has the DNA TGTGCCAGCAGCCGGACAGGGGTGCATCAGCCCCAGCATTTT. Protein product: CASSRTGVHQPQHF.

The chain uses TRBV14 and TRBJ2-7; D is perhaps TRBD2 (8 bases). Trimming left V 4 bases short and J 0 bases short, with 13 bases between. Looked up from germline, CDR1 is SGHDN and CDR2 is FVKESK. The CDR3 loop spans 15 amino acids. Written as DNA, the CDR3 is TGTGCCAGCAGCCCAGGGGGACTAGGCTCCTACGAGCAGTACTTC. Translation gives CASSPGGLGSYEQYF. Full variable domain (missing parts from reference TRBV14 and TRBJ2-7): EAGVTQFPSHSVIEKGQTVTLRCDPISGHDNLYWYRRVMGKEIKFLLHFVKESKQDESGMPNNRFLAERTGGTYSTLKVQPAELEDSGVYFCASSPGGLGSYEQYFGPGTRLTVT.

The chain carries TRBV4-3 and TRBJ2-3; tentatively, D is TRBD1 (5 bases). The V and J ends lost 0 bases and 2 bases respectively, with 15 bases between them. The CDR3 consists of 17 residues. Germline CDR1 is LGHNA and CDR2 is YSLEER. The CDR3 spells CASSQEQESAFTDTQYF. CDR3 DNA: TGCGCCAGCAGCCAAGAACAGGAGAGTGCTTTCACAGATACGCAGTATTTT.

This chain connects TRBV5-1 to TRBJ1-2; the D is unclear. The CDR3 has 14 amino acids. Trimming pared 7 bases from V and 5 bases from J, leaving 18 bases between. CDR1 and CDR2 (germline): SGHRS, YFSETQ. CDR3 residues: CASGSDGAGYGYTF. CDR3 DNA: TGCGCCAGCGGGAGTGATGGTGCCGGGTATGGCTACACCTTC.

The chain joins TRBV2 to TRBJ2-7; 9 bases align to TRBD2. CDR3 length: 15 amino acids. Germline loops: CDR1 SNHLY, CDR2 FYNNEI. V was clipped by 8 bases and J by 7 bases; unmatched bases: 15. CDR3 residues: CASAASRREGLEQYF. The CDR3 region has the DNA TGTGCCAGCGCCGCCTCTAGGCGGGAGGGTCTGGAGCAGTACTTC.

This clone was detected a few times. The chain links TRBV20-1 to TRBJ2-1, with TRBD2 matching over 12 bases. Losses at the gene ends were 3 bases for V and 2 bases for J; bases not matched to a gene: 2. The CDR3 runs 15 residues. CDR1 and CDR2 from the germline V gene are DFQATT and SNEGSKA (reference sequence). CDR3 DNA: TGCAGTGCTAGTCCTAGCGGGAGGGCCTACAATGAGCAGTTCTTC. Amino acids: CSASPSGRAYNEQFF.

This clone has only a few counts. This sequence joins TRBV4-1 and TRBJ1-2; D remains ambiguous. The V gene lost 2 bases and the J gene lost 4 bases, with 11 bases spanning the gap. This CDR3 is 14 amino acids long. Germline V gene lookup returns CDR1 MGHRA and CDR2 YSYEKL. The CDR3: CASSQRPQAYGYTF. For the CDR3, the DNA is TGCGCCAGCAGCCAAAGACCCCAGGCCTATGGCTACACCTTC.

The chain carries TRBV4-1 and TRBJ2-7; maybe TRBD1 (6 bases). CDR1 is MGHRA, CDR2 YSYEKL, per germline. The CDR3 is 16 amino acids. The V end lost 0 bases, the J end lost 2 bases, and 14 bases lay between the germline ends. Here the CDR3 reads CASSQDSIRGTYEQYF. CDR3 in DNA: TGCGCCAGCAGCCAAGATTCGATCAGGGGTACCTACGAGCAGTACTTC.

The chain employs TRBV28 and TRBJ2-5; tentatively, D is TRBD2 (6 bases). CDR1 MDHEN and CDR2 SYDVKM come from the germline V gene. The CDR3 extends over 14 amino acids. V lost 4 bases and J 5 bases, leaving 14 bases between the germline ends. The CDR3 is CASSSGTFAETQYF. CDR3 bases: TGTGCCAGCAGTTCCGGGACTTTCGCGGAGACCCAGTACTTC. Combining the CDR3 with reference TRBV28 and TRBJ2-5 gives the whole variable domain DVKVTQSSRYLVKRTGEKVFLECVQDMDHENMFWYRQDPGLGLRLIYFSYDVKMKEKGDIPEGYSVSREKKERFSLILESASTNQTSMYLCASSSGTFAETQYFGPGTRLLVL.

The chain is built from TRBV30 and TRBJ2-1; 8 bases are a match to TRBD2. Trimming at V came to 4 bases and at J to 8 bases, leaving 13 bases not matched to a gene. The CDR3 sequence is 15 residues long. The germline gives CDR1 GTSNPN, CDR2 SVGIG (reference sequence). The CDR3 reads CAWTSGGSGSYEQFF. The CDR3 DNA is TGTGCCTGGACCTCCGGAGGGAGCGGGAGCTATGAGCAGTTCTTC.

The gene calls are TRBV6-1 and TRBJ2-4; perhaps TRBD1 as D (6 bases). The ends were cut back, 3 bases at V and 0 bases at J, with 6 bases in the middle. CDR3 length: 14 amino acids. Germline CDR1 reads MNHNS; CDR2 reads SASEGT. CDR3 amino acids: CASSDRGAKNIQYF. The DNA of the CDR3 is TGTGCCAGCAGTGACAGGGGAGCCAAAAACATTCAGTACTTC.

V is TRBV7-2 and J is TRBJ1-6, with TRBD1 identical over 7 bases. Per germline, CDR1 SGHTA and CDR2 FQGNSA. This CDR3 region has 16 residues. J lost 8 bases, V lost 6 bases, and 13 bases had no gene match. The DNA for the CDR3 is TGTGCCAGCAGTCAACAGGACAGGCCCGGGGATTCACCCCTCCACTTT. Encoded protein: CASSQQDRPGDSPLHF.

This chain connects TRBV4-2 to TRBJ1-4; weak D call: TRBD1 (6 bases). V was pared by 4 bases and J by 8 bases, with 17 bases between. Per the germline V gene, CDR1 is LGHNA and CDR2 is YNFKEQ. CDR3 length: 15 residues. The CDR3 DNA is TGTGCCAGCAGCCGACAGACAGGAAAAGGGGAAAAACTGTTTTTT. It encodes CASSRQTGKGEKLFF.

The chain recombines TRBV10-3 with TRBJ1-3; 9 nucleotides agree with TRBD1. From germline, CDR1 is ENHRY and CDR2 SYGVKD. The V gene end was trimmed by 6 bases and the J gene end by 4 bases; junction bases not matched to a gene: 1. This CDR3 is 13 amino acids long. The DNA for the CDR3 is TGTGCCATCAGGGACAGGGGAGGAAACACCATATATTTT. This codes for CAIRDRGGNTIYF.

This rearrangement joins TRBV5-1 to TRBJ2-5; TRBD2 matches 9 bases. Germline CDR1 is SGHRS and CDR2 is YFSETQ. CDR3 length: 17 amino acids. Trimming at V came to 4 bases and at J to 4 bases, leaving 14 bases not matched to a gene. The DNA of the CDR3 is TGCGCCAGCAGCATGGGGACTAGCAGGACGCTACTAGAGACCCAGTACTTC. Translated: CASSMGTSRTLLETQYF.

With regard to this clone: Other DNA sequences in the sample encode the same CDR3. The V gene is TRBV6-2 or TRBV6-3, the J gene TRBJ1-5; a weak D match, TRBD1 (6 bases). Per germline, CDR1 MNHEY and CDR2 SVGEGT. The CDR3 extends over 14 amino acids. Trimming removed 2 bases from V and 4 bases from J, with 9 bases in between. CDR3 amino acids: CASSYTQGNQPQHF. DNA for the CDR3: TGTGCCAGCAGTTACACACAGGGTAATCAGCCCCAGCATTTT.

V usage is TRBV20-1 and J usage is TRBJ1-1, with D unresolved. Trimming shortened V by 5 bases and J by 3 bases, and 7 bases separated the two germline ends. Germline CDR1 and CDR2: DFQATT and SNEGSKA (reference sequence). The CDR3 length is 11 residues. CDR3 DNA sequence: TGCAGTGCTCGGCGGGACACTGAAGCTTTCTTT. Residues: CSARRDTEAFF.

This chain connects TRBV4-1 to TRBJ2-5, with 8 bases aligning to TRBD2. Germline CDR1 and CDR2: MGHRA and YSYEKL. This CDR3 comprises 16 residues. Trimming cost V 4 bases and J 1 base; bases outside gene matches: 8. As DNA, the CDR3 is TGCGCCAGCAGCCGCGAGAGCGGACTAGCCCAAGAGACCCAGTACTTC. Translating gives CASSRESGLAQETQYF.

This clone has just one count. Other DNA variants within this sample encode the same CDR3. The chain is built from TRBV6-2 or TRBV6-3 and TRBJ1-1; no reliable D call. Germline V gene data show CDR1 as MNHEY and CDR2 as SVGEGT. V shed 0 bases and J shed 1 base, with 3 bases lying between them. CDR3 length equals 13 residues. CDR3 bases: TGTGCCAGCAGTTACTCGAGGAACACTGAAGCTTTCTTT. This codes for CASSYSRNTEAFF.

The V gene is TRBV6-2 or TRBV6-3, the J gene TRBJ2-5; TRBD2 is a possible D gene (5 bases). This CDR3 contains 14 residues. From germline, CDR1 is MNHEY and CDR2 SVGEGT. Trimming took 4 bases from V and 4 from J, leaving 13 bases between them. The CDR3 region is CASSWRTLGETQYF. The CDR3 nucleotides read TGTGCCAGCAGTTGGAGGACGTTGGGAGAGACCCAGTACTTC.